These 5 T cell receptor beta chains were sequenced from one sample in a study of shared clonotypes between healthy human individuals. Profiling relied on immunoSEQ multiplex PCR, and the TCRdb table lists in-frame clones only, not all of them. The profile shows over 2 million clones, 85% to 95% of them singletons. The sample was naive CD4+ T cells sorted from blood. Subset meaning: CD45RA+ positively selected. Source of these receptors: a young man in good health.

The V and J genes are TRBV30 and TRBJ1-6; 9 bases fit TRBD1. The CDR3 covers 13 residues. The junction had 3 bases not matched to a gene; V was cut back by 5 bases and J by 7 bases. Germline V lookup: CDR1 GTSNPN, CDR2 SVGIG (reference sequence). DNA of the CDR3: TGTGCCTGGGAAGGACAGGGGAATTCACCCCTCCACTTT. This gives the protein CAWEGQGNSPLHF.

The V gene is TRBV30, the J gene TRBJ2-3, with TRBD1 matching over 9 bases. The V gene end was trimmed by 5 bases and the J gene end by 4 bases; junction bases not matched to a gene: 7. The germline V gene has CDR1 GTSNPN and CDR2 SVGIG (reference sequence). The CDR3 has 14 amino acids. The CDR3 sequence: CAWEQGAIADTQYF. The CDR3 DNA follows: TGTGCCTGGGAACAGGGGGCGATCGCAGATACGCAGTATTTT. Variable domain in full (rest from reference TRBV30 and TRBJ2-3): SQTIHQWPATLVQPVGSPLSLECTVEGTSNPNLYWYRQAAGRGLQLLFYSVGIGQISSEVPQNLSASRPQDRQFILSSKKLLLSDSGFYLCAWEQGAIADTQYFGPGTRLTVL.

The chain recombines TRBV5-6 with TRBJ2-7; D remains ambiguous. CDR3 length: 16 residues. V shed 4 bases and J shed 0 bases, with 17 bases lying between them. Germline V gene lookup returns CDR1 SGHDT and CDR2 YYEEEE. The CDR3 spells CASSEEATSYSYEQYF. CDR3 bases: TGTGCCAGCAGCGAAGAAGCTACTTCCTACTCCTACGAGCAGTACTTC.

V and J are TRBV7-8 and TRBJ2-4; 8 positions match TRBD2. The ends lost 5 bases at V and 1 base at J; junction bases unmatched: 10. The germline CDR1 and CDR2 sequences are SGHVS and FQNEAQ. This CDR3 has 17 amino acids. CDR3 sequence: CASSHGLAQGAKNIQYF. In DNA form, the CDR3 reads TGTGCCAGCAGCCACGGACTAGCCCAAGGGGCCAAAAACATTCAGTACTTC.

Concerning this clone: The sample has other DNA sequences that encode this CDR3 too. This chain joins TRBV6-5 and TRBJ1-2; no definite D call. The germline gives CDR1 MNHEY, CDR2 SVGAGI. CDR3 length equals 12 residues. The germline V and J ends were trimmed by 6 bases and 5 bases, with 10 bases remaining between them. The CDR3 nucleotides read TGTGCCAGCAGCCCCGGGCCTTATGGCTACACCTTC. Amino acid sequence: CASSPGPYGYTF.